The sequence of this TCR beta chain was determined in a study of vaccination effects on CD4 cells after COVID-19. Study-level information: Sequencing was preceded by expansion of antigen-specific CD4+ T cells with viral peptide pools in the ViraFEST assay. A median of 72 days separated the second dose and sampling. Study-wide results and caveats: Late post-vaccination, clones induced by infection and those induced by vaccine underwent marked clonal contraction.

After roughly 10 days in culture, the CD4+ T cells were isolated. It was two doses of either the BNT162b2 or mRNA-1273 vaccine that participants received. Half of the medium was exchanged for IL-2 medium on both days 3 and 7. The data were produced by immunoSEQ multiplex PCR, yet TCRdb's version contains in-frame clones alone and is incomplete. Counted here are about 73,000 clones, 73% occurring once; the ten biggest clones make up about 2.5%. Per the germline V gene, CDR1 is DFQATT and CDR2 is SNEGSKA (reference sequence). V was shortened by 3 bases and J by 2 bases, with 6 bases between the two germline ends. CDR3 length: 12 amino acids. Worth noting for this clone: Its specificity is unknown.

The sample consisted of CD4+ T cells from PBMCs cultured without peptide, taken after COVID-19 vaccination. V usage is TRBV20-1 and J usage is TRBJ2-3; D is ambiguous. This clonotype originated in a human donor who received a COVID-19 vaccine. This CDR3 is CSASPDTDTQYF. CDR3 DNA: TGCAGTGCTAGTCCCGACACAGATACGCAGTATTTT.